The source of this TCR beta chain is a study of blood T cell repertoires in COVID-19. Trimming took off 7 bases at V and 2 bases at J, with 12 bases between the two ends. Per germline, CDR1 MNHEY and CDR2 SVGAGI. The CDR3 length is 13 residues. Recovery meant two consecutive negative NP/OP PCR tests, professional clearance, or resolved symptoms. Generated by immunoSEQ multiplex PCR, the TCRdb table keeps only in-frame clones and is missing some. The sample contains 180,000 or so clones, over 70% of which appear only once. This chain uses TRBV6-5 with TRBJ2-7; D is possibly TRBD2 (6 bases). This receptor was taken from a man in his forties or fifties who had recovered from COVID-19. Specimen: PBMCs or T cells enriched from blood (not recorded which). CDR3 DNA: TGTGCCAGCACTCGGGGGTCACCCTACGAGCAGTACTTC. This codes for CASTRGSPYEQYF.